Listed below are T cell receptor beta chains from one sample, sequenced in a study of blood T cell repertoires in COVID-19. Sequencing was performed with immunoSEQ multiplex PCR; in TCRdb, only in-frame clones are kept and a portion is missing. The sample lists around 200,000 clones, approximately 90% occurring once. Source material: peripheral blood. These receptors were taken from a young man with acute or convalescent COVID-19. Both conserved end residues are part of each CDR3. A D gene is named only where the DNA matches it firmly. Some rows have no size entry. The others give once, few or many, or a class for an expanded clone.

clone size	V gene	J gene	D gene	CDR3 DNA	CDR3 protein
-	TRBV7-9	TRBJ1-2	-	TGTGCCAGCAGCTATGAGATCGGTGGCTACACCTTC	CASSYEIGGYTF
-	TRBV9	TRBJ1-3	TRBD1	TGTGCCAGCAGCGTAGGGGACAGGGCTGGAAACACCATATATTTT	CASSVGDRAGNTIYF
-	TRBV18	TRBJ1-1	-	TGTGCCAGCTCACGCACTGAGAACACTGAAGCTTTCTTT	CASSRTENTEAFF
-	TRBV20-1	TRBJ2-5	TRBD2	TGCAGTGCGAGTAGCGGGGGGGCCGTAGGGGAGACCCAGTACTTC	CSASSGGAVGETQYF
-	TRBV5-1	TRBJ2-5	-	TGCGCCAGCAGCTCGATACGGCAAGAGACCCAGTACTTC	CASSSIRQETQYF
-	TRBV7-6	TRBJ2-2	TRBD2	TGTGCCAGCAGCCCCCTGGCGGGGGGGCAGGCCGGGGAGCTGTTTTTT	CASSPLAGGQAGELFF
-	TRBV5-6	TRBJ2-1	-	TGTGCCAGCAGCTTATTTGGCGGGGGCAACTACAATGAGCAGTTCTTC	CASSLFGGGNYNEQFF
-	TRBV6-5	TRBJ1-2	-	TGTGCCAGCAGTTCACCCCGGTTCATGAACTATGGCTACACCTTC	CASSSPRFMNYGYTF
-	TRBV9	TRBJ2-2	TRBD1	TGTGCCAGCAGCGAAGCGGGACAGGGGGCCGGGGAGCTGTTTTTT	CASSEAGQGAGELFF
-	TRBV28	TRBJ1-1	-	TGTGCCAGCTCGAGTGGTGGGGCTGATGGACGAGCTTTCTTT	CASSSGGADGRAFF
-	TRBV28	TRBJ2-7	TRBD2	TGTGCCAGCAGGGGCAGCGGGAGTTCAACCGTGGAGCAGTACTTC	CASRGSGSSTVEQYF
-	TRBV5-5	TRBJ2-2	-	TGTGCCAGCAGGCTCCCCCGGGGGACAGTGGAATCCGGGGAGCTGTTTTTT	CASRLPRGTVESGELFF
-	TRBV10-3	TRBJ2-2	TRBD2	TGTGCCATCAAAAGCGGGGGTGGCCAAGTGGGCGGGGAGCTGTTTTTT	CAIKSGGGQVGGELFF
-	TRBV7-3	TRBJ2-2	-	TGTGCCAGCAGCTTAGCGTACACCGGGGAGCTGTTTTTT	CASSLAYTGELFF
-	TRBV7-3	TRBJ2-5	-	TGTGCCAGCAGCTACCAGGACCAAGAGACCCAGTACTTC	CASSYQDQETQYF
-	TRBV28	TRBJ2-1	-	TGTGCCAGCACCCAACAGGGGGGGTCCTACAATGAGCAGTTCTTC	CASTQQGGSYNEQFF
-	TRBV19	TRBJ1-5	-	TGTGCCAGTAGTATAGGCGAGCAGGGGACAAATCAGCCCCAGCATTTT	CASSIGEQGTNQPQHF
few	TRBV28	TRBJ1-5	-	TGTGCCGGGTCCCAGGGGCAAGGGAGCAATCAGCCCCAGCATTTT	CAGSQGQGSNQPQHF
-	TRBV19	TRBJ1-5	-	TGTGCCAGTAAATGGGGCCCTTGGAGCAATCAGCCCCAGCATTTT	CASKWGPWSNQPQHF
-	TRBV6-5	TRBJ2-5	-	TGTGCCAGCAGGCCCGCCGGGACACCTAAATCCGACTTC	CASRPAGTPKSDF
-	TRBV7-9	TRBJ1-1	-	TGTGCCAGCAGCCACCCAGGGCTGGGGAACACTGAAGCTTTCTTT	CASSHPGLGNTEAFF
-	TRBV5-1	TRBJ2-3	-	TGCGCCAGCAGCAGGACCTCAGGGGCTAGCACAGATACGCAGTATTTT	CASSRTSGASTDTQYF
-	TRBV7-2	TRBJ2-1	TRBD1	TGTGCCAGCAGCGTAGGGCGGACAGGGATATACAATGAGCAGTTCTTC	CASSVGRTGIYNEQFF
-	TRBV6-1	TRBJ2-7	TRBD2	TGTGCCAGCAGTGGAGCGGGCGTGACTAGCGGGCTCTCCTACGAGCAGTACTTC	CASSGAGVTSGLSYEQYF
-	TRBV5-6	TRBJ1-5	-	TGTGCCAGCAGCTTGGCCAGGGGCAGGGCTCAGCCCCAGCATTTT	CASSLARGRAQPQHF
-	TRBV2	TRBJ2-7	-	TGTGCCAGCCTCGTAGGGGTGGCCTACGAGCAGTACTTC	CASLVGVAYEQYF
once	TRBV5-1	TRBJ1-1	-	TGCGCCAGCAGCCACGGACGCCTCGGGGTTAGGACTGAAGCTTTCTTT	CASSHGRLGVRTEAFF
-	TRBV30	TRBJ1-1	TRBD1	TGTGCCTGGACCCCCCCCGGGACAGTTGAAGCTTTCTTT	CAWTPPGTVEAFF
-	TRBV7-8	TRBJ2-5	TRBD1	TGTGCCAGCAGTTCTGACAGGGTACTGGGAGAGACCCAGTACTTC	CASSSDRVLGETQYF
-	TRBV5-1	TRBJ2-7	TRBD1	TGCGCCAGCAGCACAGGGACAGGGTTCATCCAGCAGTACTTC	CASSTGTGFIQQYF
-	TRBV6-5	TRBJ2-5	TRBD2	TGTGCCAGCAGTTACCAGCTAGCGGGGGCAGAGACCCAGTACTTC	CASSYQLAGAETQYF
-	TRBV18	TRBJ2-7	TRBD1	TGTGCCAGCTCACCAGTGGGACAGGGGGCCCACGAGCAGTACTTC	CASSPVGQGAHEQYF
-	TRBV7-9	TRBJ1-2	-	TGTGCCAGCAGCATGGCCCTTCCAGGCTATGGCTACACCTTC	CASSMALPGYGYTF
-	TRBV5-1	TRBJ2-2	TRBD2	TGCGCCAGCAGCCCGAGCGGGGTTCCGACCGGGGAGCTGTTTTTT	CASSPSGVPTGELFF
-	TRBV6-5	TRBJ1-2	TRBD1	TGTGCCAGCAGTACCCGGACAGGGGGAGTGAGTGGCTACACCTTC	CASSTRTGGVSGYTF
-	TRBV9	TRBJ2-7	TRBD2	TGTGCCAGCAGCGTAGGGGCGAACGGGAGGGCATTTTTC	CASSVGANGRAFF
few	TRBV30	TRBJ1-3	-	TGTGCCTGGAGTCTCGACCGGACAGCTGGAAACACCATATATTTT	CAWSLDRTAGNTIYF
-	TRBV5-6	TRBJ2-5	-	TGTGCCAGCAGCTCGGGACCCTCAGGGGGGGAGACCCAGTACTTC	CASSSGPSGGETQYF